This T cell receptor beta chain derives from a study of beta chain features in type 1 diabetes. General study points: VDJ junctions from type 1 diabetes patients carried fewer insertions and larger deletions.

Germline CDR1 reads LNHNV; CDR2 reads YYDKDF (reference sequence). V shed 0 bases and J 2 bases; nucleotides not matched to a gene: 6. The CDR3 runs 19 residues. With respect to this clone: What it binds is unknown.

Expressed TCRB transcripts were sequenced, since all the RNA that had been isolated was reverse transcribed. Assay used: immunoSEQ multiplex PCR; TCRdb lists only in-frame clones, some missing. The repertoire holds almost 350,000 clones, with 8% as singletons. This chain connects TRBV15 to TRBJ2-1, with TRBD2 matching 14 bases. This TCR was recovered from a woman aged 18-29 years in good health. Specimen: central memory CD4+ T cells from blood. The CDR3 protein is CATSRDRLAGGDPYNEQFF. CDR3 DNA: TGTGCCACCAGCAGAGATCGACTAGCGGGAGGGGATCCCTACAATGAGCAGTTCTTC.